This entry features one T cell receptor (beta chain) sequence. Its target is unknown. Trimming took 5 bases from V and 5 from J; bases not matched to a gene: 6. This CDR3 has 14 residues. Germline lookup yields CDR1 SGHTA and CDR2 FQGNSA. This entry belongs to a study of cytomegalovirus exposure and HLA in healthy donors. Notes on the study in general: Reportedly, a later analysis found an Asian-associated ancestry cluster had fewer N-insertions than the roughly 630-donor mean.

The primer mix had 60 Vbeta and 13 Jbeta primers. Measured with immunoSEQ multiplex PCR; TCRdb has only the in-frame clones, and not every one. The table includes about 150,000 clones, roughly four fifths detected once. Sequencing was done on a sample of PBMCs. The clonotype originates from a man in his late teens or twenties in good health and CMV-seronegative. The rearrangement uses TRBV7-2 and TRBJ1-3, with 7 nucleotides matching TRBD1. CDR3 nucleotides: TGTGCCAGCAGCCGACAGGGTCGGAGAAACACCATATATTTT. Its protein product is CASSRQGRRNTIYF.